Sequencing of this TCR beta chain was carried out in a study of post-analysis software for immune sequencing data. Overall study findings and caveats: Patients used about five TRBV segments, including TRBV5-6, TRBV5-1 and TRBV20-1, more often than controls. For normalized Chao1 diversity, multiple sclerosis patients scored significantly lower than controls did.

cDNA libraries of TCR beta carried unique molecular identifiers. From the PCR reads, TCRdb called clonotypes with MiXCR, one entry per CDR3 protein. This repertoire shows hundreds of thousands of distinct CDR3 sequences, under 70% found once; its top ten account for approximately 4.5%. Trimming removed 0 bases from V and 8 bases from J, with 15 bases in between. The CDR3 covers 15 residues. CDR1 and CDR2 (germline): SGHTS, YDEGEE. As for this clonotype: What it recognizes is unknown.

V usage is TRBV5-8 and J usage is TRBJ2-1; perhaps TRBD1 as D (6 bases). The source of this sequence is a girl between 5 and 17 years old with multiple sclerosis. Sequencing was carried out using blood. The CDR3 loop is CASSLVSGARDEQFF. The CDR3, as DNA: TGTGCCAGCAGCTTGGTGTCAGGGGCGCGGGATGAGCAGTTCTTC.